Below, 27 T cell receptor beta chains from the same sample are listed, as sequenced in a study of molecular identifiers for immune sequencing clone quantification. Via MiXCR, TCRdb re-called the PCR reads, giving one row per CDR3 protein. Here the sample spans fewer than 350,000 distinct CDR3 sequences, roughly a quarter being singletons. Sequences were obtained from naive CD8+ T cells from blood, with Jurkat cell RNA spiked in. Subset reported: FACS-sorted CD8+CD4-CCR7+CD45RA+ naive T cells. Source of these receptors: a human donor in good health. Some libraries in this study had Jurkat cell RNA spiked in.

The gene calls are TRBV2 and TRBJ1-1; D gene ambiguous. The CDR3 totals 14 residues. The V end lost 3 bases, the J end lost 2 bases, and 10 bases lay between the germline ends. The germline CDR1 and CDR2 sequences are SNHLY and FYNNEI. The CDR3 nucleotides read TGTGCCAGCAGTGAGAGGGTCCAAAACACTGAAGCTTTCTTT. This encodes CASSERVQNTEAFF.

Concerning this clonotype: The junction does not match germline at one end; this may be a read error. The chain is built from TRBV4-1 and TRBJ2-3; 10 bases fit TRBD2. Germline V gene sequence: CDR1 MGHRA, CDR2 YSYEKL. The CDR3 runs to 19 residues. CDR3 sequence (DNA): TGCGCCAGCAGCCAAGATAAAGCGACTAGCGGGCAATCGATAGATATGCAGTATTTT. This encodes CASSQDKATSGQSIDMQYF.

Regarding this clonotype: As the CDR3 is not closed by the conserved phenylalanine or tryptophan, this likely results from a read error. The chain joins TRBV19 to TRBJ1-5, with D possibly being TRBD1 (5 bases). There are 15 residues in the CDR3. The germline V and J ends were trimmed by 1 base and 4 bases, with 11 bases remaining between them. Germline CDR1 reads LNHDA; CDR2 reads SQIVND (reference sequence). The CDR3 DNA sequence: TGTGCCAGTAGTATAGGGCAGACAGCAAATCAGCCCCAGCATATT. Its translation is CASSIGQTANQPQHI.

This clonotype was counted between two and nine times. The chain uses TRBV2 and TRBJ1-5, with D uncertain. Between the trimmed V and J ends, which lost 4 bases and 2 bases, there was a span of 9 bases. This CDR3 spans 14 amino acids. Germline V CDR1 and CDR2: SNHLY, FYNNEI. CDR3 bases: TGTGCCAGCAGTGGACGATCCCGCAATCAGCCCCAGCATTTT. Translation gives CASSGRSRNQPQHF.

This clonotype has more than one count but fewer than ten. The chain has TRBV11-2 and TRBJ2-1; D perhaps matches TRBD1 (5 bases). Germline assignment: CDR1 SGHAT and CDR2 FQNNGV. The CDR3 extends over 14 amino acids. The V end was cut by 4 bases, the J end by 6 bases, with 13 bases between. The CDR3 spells CASSSGQITNEQFF. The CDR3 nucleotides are TGTGCCAGCAGCTCAGGGCAAATTACCAATGAGCAGTTCTTC.

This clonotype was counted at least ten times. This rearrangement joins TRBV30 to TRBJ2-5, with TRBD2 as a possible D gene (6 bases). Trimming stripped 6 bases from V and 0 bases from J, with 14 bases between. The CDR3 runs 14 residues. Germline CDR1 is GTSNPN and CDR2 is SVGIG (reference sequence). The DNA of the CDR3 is TGTGCCTGCCAGCGGGTCGAATACCAAGAGACCCAGTACTTC. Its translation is CACQRVEYQETQYF.

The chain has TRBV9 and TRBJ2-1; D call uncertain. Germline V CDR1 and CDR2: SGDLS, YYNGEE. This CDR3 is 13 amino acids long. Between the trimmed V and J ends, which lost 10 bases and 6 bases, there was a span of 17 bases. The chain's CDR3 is CASSRPRSNEQFF. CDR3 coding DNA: TGTGCCTCAAGCCGGCCCAGGAGCAATGAGCAGTTCTTC.

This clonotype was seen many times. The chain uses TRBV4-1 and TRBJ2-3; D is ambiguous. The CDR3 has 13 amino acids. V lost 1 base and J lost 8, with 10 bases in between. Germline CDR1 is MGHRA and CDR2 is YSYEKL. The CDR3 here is CASSQVFSGTQYF. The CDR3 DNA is TGCGCCAGCAGCCAAGTGTTCAGTGGTACGCAGTATTTT.

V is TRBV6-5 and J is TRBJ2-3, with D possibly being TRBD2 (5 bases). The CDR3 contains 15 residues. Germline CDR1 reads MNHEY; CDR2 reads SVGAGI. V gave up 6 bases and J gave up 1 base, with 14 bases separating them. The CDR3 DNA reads TGTGCCAGCAGCAGCGGTGGAGTTGGCACAGATACGCAGTATTTT. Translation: CASSSGGVGTDTQYF.

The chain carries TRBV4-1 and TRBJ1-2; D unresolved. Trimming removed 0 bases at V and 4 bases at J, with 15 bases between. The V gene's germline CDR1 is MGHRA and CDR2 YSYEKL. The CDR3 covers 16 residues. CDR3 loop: CASSQEIGGPAYGYTF. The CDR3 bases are TGCGCCAGCAGCCAAGAAATCGGAGGGCCCGCCTATGGCTACACCTTC.

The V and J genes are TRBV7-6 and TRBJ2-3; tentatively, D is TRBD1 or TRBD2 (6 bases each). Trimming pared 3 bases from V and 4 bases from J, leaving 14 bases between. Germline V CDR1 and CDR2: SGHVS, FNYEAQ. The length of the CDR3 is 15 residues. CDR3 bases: TGTGCCAGCAGCTTCCTCGGGGGCTACGCAGATACGCAGTATTTT. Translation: CASSFLGGYADTQYF.

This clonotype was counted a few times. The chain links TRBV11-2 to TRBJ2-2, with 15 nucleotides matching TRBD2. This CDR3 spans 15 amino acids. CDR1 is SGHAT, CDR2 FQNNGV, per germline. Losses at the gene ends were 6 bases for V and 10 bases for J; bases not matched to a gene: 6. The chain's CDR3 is CASSRTSGRALELFF. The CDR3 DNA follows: TGTGCCAGCAGTCGGACTAGCGGGAGGGCCTTGGAGCTGTTTTTT. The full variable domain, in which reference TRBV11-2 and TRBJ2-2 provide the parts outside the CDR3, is EAGVAQSPRYKIIEKRQSVAFWCNPISGHATLYWYQQILGQGPKLLIQFQNNGVVDDSQLPKDRFSAERLKGVDSTLKIQPAKLEDSAVYLCASSRTSGRALELFFGEGSRLTVL.

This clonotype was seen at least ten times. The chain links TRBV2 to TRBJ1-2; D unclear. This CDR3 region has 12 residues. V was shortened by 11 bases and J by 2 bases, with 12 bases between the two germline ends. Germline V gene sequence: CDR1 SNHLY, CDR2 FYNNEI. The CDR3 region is CAGLIGNYGYTF. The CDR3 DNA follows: TGTGCCGGGCTCATTGGAAACTATGGCTACACCTTC.

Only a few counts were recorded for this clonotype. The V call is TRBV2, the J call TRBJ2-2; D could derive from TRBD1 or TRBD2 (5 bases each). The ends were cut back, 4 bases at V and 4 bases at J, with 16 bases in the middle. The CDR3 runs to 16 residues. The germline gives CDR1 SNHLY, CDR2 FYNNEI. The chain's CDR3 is CASSGGVGVTTGELFF. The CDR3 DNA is TGTGCCAGCAGTGGAGGGGTCGGGGTAACCACCGGGGAGCTGTTTTTT.

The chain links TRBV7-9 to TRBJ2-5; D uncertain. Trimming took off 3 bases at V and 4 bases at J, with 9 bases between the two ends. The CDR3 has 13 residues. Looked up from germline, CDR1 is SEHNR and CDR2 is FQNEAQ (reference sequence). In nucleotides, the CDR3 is TGTGCCAGCAGCTTTTTAGGTGGAGAGACCCAGTACTTC. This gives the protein CASSFLGGETQYF.

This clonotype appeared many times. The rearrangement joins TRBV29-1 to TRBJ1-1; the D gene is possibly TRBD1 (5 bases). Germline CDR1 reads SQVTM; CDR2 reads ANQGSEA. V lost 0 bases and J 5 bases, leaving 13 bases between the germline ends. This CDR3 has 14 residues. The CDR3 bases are TGCAGCGTTGAAGATGAAGGGGTTGGGACTGAAGCTTTCTTT. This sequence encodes CSVEDEGVGTEAFF.

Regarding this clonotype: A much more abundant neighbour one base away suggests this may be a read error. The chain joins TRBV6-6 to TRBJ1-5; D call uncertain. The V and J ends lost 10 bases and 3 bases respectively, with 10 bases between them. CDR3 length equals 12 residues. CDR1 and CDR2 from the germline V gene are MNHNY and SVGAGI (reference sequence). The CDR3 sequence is CATKPDNQPQHF. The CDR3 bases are TGTGCCACCAAACCCGACAATCAGCCCCAGCATTTT.

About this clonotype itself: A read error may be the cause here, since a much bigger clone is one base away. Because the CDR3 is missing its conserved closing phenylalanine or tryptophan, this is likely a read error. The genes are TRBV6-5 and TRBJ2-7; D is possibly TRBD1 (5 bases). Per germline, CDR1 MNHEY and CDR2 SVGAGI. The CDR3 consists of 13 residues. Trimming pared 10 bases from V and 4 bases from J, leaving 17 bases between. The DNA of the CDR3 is TGTGCCACCCGAGACAGATATATGTACGAGCAGTACCTC. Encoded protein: CATRDRYMYEQYL.

CDR3 in DNA: TGTGCCAGCAGTCTCTACATCACAGATACGCAGTATTTT. Translating gives CASSLYITDTQYF. This chain links TRBV27 with TRBJ2-3; D gene uncertain. The V and J ends lost 5 bases and 2 bases respectively, with 8 bases between them. This CDR3 contains 13 residues. Germline values: CDR1 MNHEY, CDR2 SMNVEV (reference sequence).

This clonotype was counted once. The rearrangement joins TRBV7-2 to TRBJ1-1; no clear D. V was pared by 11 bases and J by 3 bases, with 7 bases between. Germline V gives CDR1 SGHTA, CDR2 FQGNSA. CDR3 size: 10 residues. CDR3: CARSDTEAFF. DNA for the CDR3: TGTGCCCGCTCCGACACTGAAGCTTTCTTT.

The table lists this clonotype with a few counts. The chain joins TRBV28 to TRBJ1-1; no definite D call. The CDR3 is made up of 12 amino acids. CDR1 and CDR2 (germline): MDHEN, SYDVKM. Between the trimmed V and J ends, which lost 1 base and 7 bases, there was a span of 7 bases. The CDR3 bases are TGTGCCAGCAGTTTATTGGTCAGTGAAGCTTTCTTT. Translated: CASSLLVSEAFF. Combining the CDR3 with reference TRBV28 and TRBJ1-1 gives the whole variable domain DVKVTQSSRYLVKRTGEKVFLECVQDMDHENMFWYRQDPGLGLRLIYFSYDVKMKEKGDIPEGYSVSREKKERFSLILESASTNQTSMYLCASSLLVSEAFFGQGTRLTVV.

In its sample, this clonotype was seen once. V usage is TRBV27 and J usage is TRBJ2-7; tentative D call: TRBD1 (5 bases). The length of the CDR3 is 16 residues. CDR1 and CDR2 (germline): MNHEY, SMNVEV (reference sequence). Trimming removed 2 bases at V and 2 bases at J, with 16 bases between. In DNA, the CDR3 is TGTGCCAGCAGTTTACCATGGGGCCCGATTACCTACGAGCAGTACTTC. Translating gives CASSLPWGPITYEQYF.

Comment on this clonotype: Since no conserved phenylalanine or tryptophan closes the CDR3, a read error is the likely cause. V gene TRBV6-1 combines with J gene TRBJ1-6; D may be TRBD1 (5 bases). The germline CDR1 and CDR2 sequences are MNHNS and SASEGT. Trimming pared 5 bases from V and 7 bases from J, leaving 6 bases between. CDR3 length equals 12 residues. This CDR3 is CASSRQNSPLHL. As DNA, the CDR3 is TGTGCCAGCAGTAGACAGAATTCACCCCTCCACCTT.

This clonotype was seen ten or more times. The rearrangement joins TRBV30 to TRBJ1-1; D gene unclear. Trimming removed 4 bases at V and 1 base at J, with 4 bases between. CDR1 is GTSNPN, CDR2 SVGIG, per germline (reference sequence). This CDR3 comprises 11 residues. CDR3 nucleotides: TGTGCCTGGAAGACGAACACTGAAGCTTTCTTT. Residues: CAWKTNTEAFF. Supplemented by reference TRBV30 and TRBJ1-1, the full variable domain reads SQTIHQWPATLVQPVGSPLSLECTVEGTSNPNLYWYRQAAGRGLQLLFYSVGIGQISSEVPQNLSASRPQDRQFILSSKKLLLSDSGFYLCAWKTNTEAFFGQGTRLTVV.

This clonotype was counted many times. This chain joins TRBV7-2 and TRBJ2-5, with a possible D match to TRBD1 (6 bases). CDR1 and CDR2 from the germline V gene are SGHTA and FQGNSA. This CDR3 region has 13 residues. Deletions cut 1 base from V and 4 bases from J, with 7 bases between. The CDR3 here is CASSLGGPETQYF. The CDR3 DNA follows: TGTGCCAGCAGCTTAGGGGGGCCAGAGACCCAGTACTTC.

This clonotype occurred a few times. CDR3 amino acids: CASSQTPDRGRNTEAFF. The DNA for the CDR3 is TGTGCCAGTAGTCAGACACCCGACAGGGGGAGAAACACTGAAGCTTTCTTT. This chain uses TRBV19 with TRBJ1-1, with TRBD1 identical over 9 bases. This CDR3 contains 17 residues. The J segment lost 2 bases and the V segment lost 5 bases, leaving 12 bases of the junction unmatched. Germline V gene data show CDR1 as LNHDA and CDR2 as SQIVND (reference sequence). Full variable domain (missing parts from reference TRBV19 and TRBJ1-1): DGGITQSPKYLFRKEGQNVTLSCEQNLNHDAMYWYRQDPGQGLRLIYYSQIVNDFQKGDIAEGYSVSREKKESFPLTVTSAQKNPTAFYLCASSQTPDRGRNTEAFFGQGTRLTVV.

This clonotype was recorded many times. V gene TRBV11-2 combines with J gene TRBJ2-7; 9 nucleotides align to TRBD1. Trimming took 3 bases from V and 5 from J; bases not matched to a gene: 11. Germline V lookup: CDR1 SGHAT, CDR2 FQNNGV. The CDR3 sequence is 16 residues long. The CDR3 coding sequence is TGTGCCAGCAGCTTTCCCGGGACAGGGTTTAGCGACGAGCAGTACTTC. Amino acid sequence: CASSFPGTGFSDEQYF.